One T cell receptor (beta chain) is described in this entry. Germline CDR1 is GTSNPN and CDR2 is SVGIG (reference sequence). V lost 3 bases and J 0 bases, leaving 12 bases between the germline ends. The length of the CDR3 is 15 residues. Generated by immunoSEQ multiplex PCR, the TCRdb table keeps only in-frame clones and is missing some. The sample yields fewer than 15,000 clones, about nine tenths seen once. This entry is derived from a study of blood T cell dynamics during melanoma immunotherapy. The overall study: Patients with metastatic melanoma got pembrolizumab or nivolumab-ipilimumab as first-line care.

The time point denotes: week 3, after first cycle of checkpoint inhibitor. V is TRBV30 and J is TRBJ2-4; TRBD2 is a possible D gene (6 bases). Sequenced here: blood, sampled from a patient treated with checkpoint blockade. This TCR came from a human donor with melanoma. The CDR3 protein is CAWRYGGTAKNIQYF. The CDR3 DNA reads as TGTGCCTGGAGGTACGGAGGGACAGCCAAAAACATTCAGTACTTC.